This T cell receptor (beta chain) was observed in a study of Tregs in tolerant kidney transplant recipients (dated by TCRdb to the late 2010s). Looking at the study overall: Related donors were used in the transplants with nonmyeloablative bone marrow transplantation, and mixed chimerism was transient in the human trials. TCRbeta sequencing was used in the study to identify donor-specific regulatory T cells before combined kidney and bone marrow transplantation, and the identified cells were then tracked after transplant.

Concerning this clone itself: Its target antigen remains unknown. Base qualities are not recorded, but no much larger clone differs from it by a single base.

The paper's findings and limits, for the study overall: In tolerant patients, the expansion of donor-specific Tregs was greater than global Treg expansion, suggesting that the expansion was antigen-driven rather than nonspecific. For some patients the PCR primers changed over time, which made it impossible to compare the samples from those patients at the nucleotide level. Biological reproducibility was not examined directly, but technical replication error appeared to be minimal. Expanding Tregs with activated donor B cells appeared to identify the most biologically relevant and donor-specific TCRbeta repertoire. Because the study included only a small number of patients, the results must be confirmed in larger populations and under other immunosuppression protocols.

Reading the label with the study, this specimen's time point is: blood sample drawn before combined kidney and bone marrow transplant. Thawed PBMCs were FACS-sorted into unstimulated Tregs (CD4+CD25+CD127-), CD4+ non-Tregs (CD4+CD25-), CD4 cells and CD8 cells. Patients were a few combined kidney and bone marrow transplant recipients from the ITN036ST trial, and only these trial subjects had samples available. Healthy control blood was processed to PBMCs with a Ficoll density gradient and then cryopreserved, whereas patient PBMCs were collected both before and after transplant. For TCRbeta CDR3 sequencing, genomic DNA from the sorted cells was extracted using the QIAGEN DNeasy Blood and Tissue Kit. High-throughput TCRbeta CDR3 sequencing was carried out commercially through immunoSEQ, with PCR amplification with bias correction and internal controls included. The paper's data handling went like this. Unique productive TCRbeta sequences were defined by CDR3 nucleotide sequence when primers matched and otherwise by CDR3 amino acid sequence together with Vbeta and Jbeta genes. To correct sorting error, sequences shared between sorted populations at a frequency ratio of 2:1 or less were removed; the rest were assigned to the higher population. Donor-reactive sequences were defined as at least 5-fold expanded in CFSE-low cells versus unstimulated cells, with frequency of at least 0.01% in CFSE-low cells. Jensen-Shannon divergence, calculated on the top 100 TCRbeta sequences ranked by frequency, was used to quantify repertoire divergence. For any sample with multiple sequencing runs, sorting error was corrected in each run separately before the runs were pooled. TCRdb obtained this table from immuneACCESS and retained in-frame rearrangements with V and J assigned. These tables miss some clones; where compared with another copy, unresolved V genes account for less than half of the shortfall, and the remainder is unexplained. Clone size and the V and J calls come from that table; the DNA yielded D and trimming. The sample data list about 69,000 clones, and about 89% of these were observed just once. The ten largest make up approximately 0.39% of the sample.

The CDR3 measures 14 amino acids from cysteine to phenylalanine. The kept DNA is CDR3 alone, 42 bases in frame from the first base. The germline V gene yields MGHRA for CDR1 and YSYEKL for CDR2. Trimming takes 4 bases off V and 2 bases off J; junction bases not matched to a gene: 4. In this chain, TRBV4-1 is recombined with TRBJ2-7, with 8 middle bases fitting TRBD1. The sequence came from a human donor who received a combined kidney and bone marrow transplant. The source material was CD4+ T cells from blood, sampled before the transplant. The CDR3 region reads CASSRGQGAYEQYF. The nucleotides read TGCGCCAGCAGCCGAGGACAGGGTGCCTACGAGCAGTACTTC.